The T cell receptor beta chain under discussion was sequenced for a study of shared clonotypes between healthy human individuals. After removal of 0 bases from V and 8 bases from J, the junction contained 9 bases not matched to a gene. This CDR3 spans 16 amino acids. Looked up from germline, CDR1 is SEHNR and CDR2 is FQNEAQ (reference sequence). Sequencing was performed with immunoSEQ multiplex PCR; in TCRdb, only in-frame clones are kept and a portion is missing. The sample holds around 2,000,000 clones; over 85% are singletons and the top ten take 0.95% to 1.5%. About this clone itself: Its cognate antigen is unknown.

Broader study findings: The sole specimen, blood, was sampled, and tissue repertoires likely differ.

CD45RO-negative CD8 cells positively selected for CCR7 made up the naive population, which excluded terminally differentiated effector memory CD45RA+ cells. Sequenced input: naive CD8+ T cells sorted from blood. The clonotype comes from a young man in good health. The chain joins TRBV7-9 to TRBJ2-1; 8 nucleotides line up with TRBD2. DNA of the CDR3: TGTGCCAGCAGCTTAGCGGCAAGCGGGGGCCTCCATGAGCAGTTCTTC. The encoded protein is CASSLAASGGLHEQFF.